The 22 T cell receptor beta chains in this list originate from one sample, sequenced in a study of response to subunit inactivated influenza vaccine (dated by TCRdb to 2017 to 2018). Libraries came from RT-PCR. Sequencing was performed on an Illumina HiSeq 2500. TCRdb applied fastp at Q25 and MiXCR to the public reads, then kept only in-frame beta chains. CDR3 protein sequences are deduplicated, and each keeps its most common genes and DNA. In all, the sample holds approximately 500,000 distinct CDR3 sequences, and approximately 15% of those were seen once. The ten largest clones represent more than 9.5% of the sample. This specimen was PBMCs from blood, taken 11 to 12 days after vaccination. All receptors derive from a man aged 50-59 years who received an inactivated influenza vaccine. Donor details come from another sample of the same person, matched by shared clones.

The J gene is TRBJ2-2, the V gene TRBV7-8; 9 bases fit TRBD1. Germline V lookup: CDR1 SGHVS, CDR2 FQNEAQ. The CDR3 contains 15 residues. V shed 1 base and J 8 bases; nucleotides not matched to a gene: 5. The CDR3 loop is CASSLGTGEWGELFF. The CDR3 nucleotides are TGTGCCAGCAGCTTAGGGACAGGGGAATGGGGGGAGCTGTTTTTT.

In its sample, this clonotype was seen many times. The rearrangement uses TRBV5-1 and TRBJ1-4; tentatively, D is TRBD1 (5 bases). The V gene's germline CDR1 is SGHRS and CDR2 YFSETQ. V was pared by 7 bases and J by 6 bases, with 13 bases between. This CDR3 is built from 13 residues. The CDR3 protein is CASAGMGDEKLFF. DNA for the CDR3: TGCGCCAGCGCAGGGATGGGAGATGAAAAACTGTTTTTT.

This clonotype was recorded a few times. The J gene is TRBJ2-2, the V gene TRBV6-2 or TRBV6-3, with 12 positions matching TRBD2. J lost 0 bases, V lost 2 bases, and 4 bases had no gene match. This CDR3 spans 18 amino acids. CDR1 is MNHEY and CDR2 is SVGEGT in the germline V gene. The CDR3 DNA is TGTGCCAGCAGTTACCAAGGACTAGCGGGACCGAACACCGGGGAGCTGTTTTTT. This encodes CASSYQGLAGPNTGELFF.

The chain couples TRBV10-3 to TRBJ2-7, with TRBD1 identical over 10 bases. Unmatched junction bases numbered 8, after V lost 11 bases and J lost 7 bases. Germline CDR1 reads ENHRY; CDR2 reads SYGVKD. The CDR3 length is 12 residues. The CDR3 protein is CAPRQGAREQYF. The CDR3 nucleotides read TGTGCCCCCCGACAGGGGGCACGTGAGCAGTACTTC.

The chain is built from TRBV6-2 or TRBV6-3 and TRBJ1-1; tentatively, D is TRBD1 (5 bases). CDR1 is MNHEY, CDR2 SVGEGT, per germline. V lost 7 bases to trimming and J lost 5 bases, with 17 bases between them. The length of the CDR3 is 14 residues. The chain's CDR3 is CASNPGIRGTEAFF. The CDR3 DNA reads TGTGCCAGCAACCCAGGGATTCGAGGTACTGAAGCTTTCTTT.

This clonotype came up a few times. J is TRBJ2-1 and V is TRBV4-1, with TRBD1 matching over 7 bases. The CDR3 sequence is 16 residues long. Germline CDR1 reads MGHRA; CDR2 reads YSYEKL. V gave up 2 bases and J gave up 4 bases; unmatched junction bases: 8. The CDR3 reads CASSQPTGLAYNEQFF. The CDR3 DNA follows: TGCGCCAGCAGCCAACCGACAGGGCTTGCATACAATGAGCAGTTCTTC.

This chain links TRBV6-2 or TRBV6-3 with TRBJ2-1, with TRBD2 matching over 14 bases. Germline V CDR1 and CDR2: MNHEY, SVGEGT. The CDR3 spans 17 residues. The ends lost 6 bases at V and 2 bases at J; junction bases unmatched: 6. The CDR3 region is CASSRTSGGSAYNEQFF. CDR3 nucleotide sequence: TGTGCCAGCAGCCGGACTAGCGGGGGGAGCGCCTACAATGAGCAGTTCTTC.

The genes are TRBV5-5 and TRBJ2-1, with a tentative D call TRBD2 (6 bases). This CDR3 spans 13 amino acids. Germline lookup yields CDR1 SGHKS and CDR2 YYEKEE (reference sequence). Trimming pared 1 base from V and 13 bases from J, leaving 15 bases between. The CDR3 loop reads CASSLPAGLQQFF. The CDR3 nucleotides are TGTGCCAGCAGCTTGCCAGCGGGTTTGCAACAGTTCTTC.

This clonotype was observed a few times. V and J are TRBV4-2 and TRBJ2-1; D remains unclear. V gave up 0 bases and J gave up 4 bases, with 19 bases separating them. The CDR3 has 18 residues. In germline, CDR1 is LGHNA, CDR2 YNFKEQ. The CDR3 spells CASSQDRARTLLYNEQFF. For the CDR3, the DNA is TGTGCCAGCAGCCAAGATCGCGCCAGAACCCTCCTATACAATGAGCAGTTCTTC.

The chain couples TRBV12-3 or TRBV12-4 to TRBJ1-4; 8 nucleotides agree with TRBD1. The CDR3 extends over 16 amino acids. Trimming removed 1 base from V and 4 bases from J; junction bases left unmatched: 5. The CDR3 region has the DNA TGTGCCAGCAGTTTAGGCGGACAGGGAATTAATGAAAAACTGTTTTTT. This translates into CASSLGGQGINEKLFF.

This clonotype was picked up a small number of times. This chain links TRBV6-1 with TRBJ2-3, with 8 bases lining up with TRBD1. This CDR3 spans 13 amino acids. The germline V gene has CDR1 MNHNS and CDR2 SASEGT. V was pared by 11 bases and J by 4 bases, with 8 bases of the junction left unmatched. CDR3 DNA: TGTGCCGGACAGGGAGTGTTGGCAGATACGCAGTATTTT. Translating it yields CAGQGVLADTQYF.

The genes are TRBV12-3 or TRBV12-4 and TRBJ2-1; a weak D match, TRBD1 (5 bases). This CDR3 comprises 13 residues. Deletions cut 7 bases from V and 8 bases from J, with 15 bases between. The CDR3 here is CASTTPGHDEQFF. CDR3 DNA sequence: TGTGCCAGCACCACACCCGGACATGATGAGCAGTTCTTC.

This clonotype was counted at least ten times. The chain combines TRBV5-1 with TRBJ1-2; D unresolved. CDR1 is SGHRS, CDR2 YFSETQ, per germline. The CDR3 consists of 13 residues. Between the trimmed V and J ends, which lost 4 bases and 6 bases, there was a span of 13 bases. In DNA, the CDR3 is TGCGCCAGCAGCCAAGGAGACTCGGATGGCTACACCTTC. Translated, it gives CASSQGDSDGYTF.

The chain recombines TRBV7-2 with TRBJ1-2; 10 nucleotides align to TRBD1. The trim removed 5 bases at V and 8 bases at J, leaving 11 bases unmatched. This CDR3 region has 15 residues. Per germline, CDR1 SGHTA and CDR2 FQGNSA. The CDR3 DNA sequence: TGTGCCAGCAGCACCAGACAGGGGGCTGATGGAGGCTACACCTTC. Its translation: CASSTRQGADGGYTF.

The genes are TRBV12-3 or TRBV12-4 and TRBJ2-5; D is ambiguous. V gave up 2 bases and J gave up 5 bases, with 9 bases separating them. The CDR3 has 13 amino acids. The CDR3 DNA reads TGTGCCAGCAGTTTACAGGCAGTTGAGACCCAGTACTTC. Translated, it gives CASSLQAVETQYF.

This rearrangement joins TRBV14 to TRBJ2-1; TRBD2 agrees at 7 bases. Germline V gene lookup returns CDR1 SGHDN and CDR2 FVKESK. This CDR3 has 14 residues. The junction had 2 bases not matched to a gene; V was cut back by 3 bases and J by 3 bases. The CDR3: CASSQAGVYNEQFF. CDR3 DNA sequence: TGTGCCAGCAGCCAGGCGGGGGTCTACAATGAGCAGTTCTTC.

Only a few counts were recorded for this clonotype. The chain carries TRBV18 and TRBJ1-2; weak D call: TRBD1 (6 bases). The CDR3 extends over 13 amino acids. The V end was cut by 6 bases, the J end by 8 bases, with 16 bases between. CDR1 and CDR2 from the germline V gene are KGHSH and LQKENI. In DNA form, the CDR3 reads TGTGCCAGCTCCCTAGCGGAGGGGGACGGCTACACCTTC. Encoded protein: CASSLAEGDGYTF. Full variable domain (missing parts from reference TRBV18 and TRBJ1-2): NAGVMQNPRHLVRRRGQEARLRCSPMKGHSHVYWYRQLPEEGLKFMVYLQKENIIDESGMPKERFSAEFPKEGPSILRIQQVVRGDSAAYFCASSLAEGDGYTFGSGTRLTVV.

In its sample, this clonotype was seen a few times. V gene TRBV29-1 combines with J gene TRBJ2-7, with D hard to call. CDR1 SQVTM and CDR2 ANQGSEA come from the germline V gene. V lost 1 base and J lost 1, with 8 bases in between. The CDR3 is 13 amino acids. The CDR3 sequence: CSVEVRGSYEQYF. In DNA, the CDR3 is TGCAGCGTTGAAGTCCGTGGATCCTACGAGCAGTACTTC.

This clonotype was recorded a few times. This chain connects TRBV4-2 to TRBJ1-3, with 8 bases identical to TRBD1. From germline, CDR1 is LGHNA and CDR2 YNFKEQ. The CDR3 has 16 amino acids. Trimming took 2 bases from V and 1 from J; bases not matched to a gene: 4. In nucleotides, the CDR3 is TGTGCCAGCAGCCAACTAACAGGGGGGTCTGGAAACACCATATATTTT. It yields the protein CASSQLTGGSGNTIYF.

This clonotype has a count of ten or more. This chain uses TRBV9 with TRBJ2-1; D is ambiguous. Germline loops: CDR1 SGDLS, CDR2 YYNGEE. Trimming pared 3 bases from V and 5 bases from J, leaving 6 bases between. There are 12 residues in the CDR3. The CDR3 loop reads CASSAHNNEQFF. The CDR3 DNA reads as TGTGCCAGCAGCGCCCATAACAATGAGCAGTTCTTC.

In its sample, this clonotype was seen a few times. The chain joins TRBV5-5 to TRBJ1-5; TRBD1 matches 8 bases. Germline CDR1 and CDR2: SGHKS and YYEKEE (reference sequence). The CDR3 is made up of 15 amino acids. With V trimmed by 4 bases and J by 2 bases, 5 bases remained unmatched. CDR3 nucleotide sequence: TGTGCCAGCAGCCGGACAGGGTTTGGCAATCAGCCCCAGCATTTT. Translated: CASSRTGFGNQPQHF.

The V call is TRBV2, the J call TRBJ1-4; D is unresolved. The CDR3 has 13 amino acids. The germline V gene has CDR1 SNHLY and CDR2 FYNNEI. Trimming removed 7 bases from V and 7 bases from J, with 13 bases in between. CDR3 loop: CASMMGLGEKLFF. The CDR3 region has the DNA TGTGCCAGCATGATGGGGTTAGGTGAAAAACTGTTTTTT.